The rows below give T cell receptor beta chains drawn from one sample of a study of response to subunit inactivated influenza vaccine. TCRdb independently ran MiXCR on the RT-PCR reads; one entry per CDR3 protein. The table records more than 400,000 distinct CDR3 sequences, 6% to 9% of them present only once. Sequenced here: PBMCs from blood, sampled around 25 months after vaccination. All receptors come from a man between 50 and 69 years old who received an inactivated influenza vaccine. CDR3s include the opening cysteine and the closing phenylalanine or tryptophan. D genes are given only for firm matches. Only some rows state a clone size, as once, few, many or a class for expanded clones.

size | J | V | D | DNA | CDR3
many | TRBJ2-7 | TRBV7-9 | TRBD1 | TGTGCCAGCAGCTCGGGACAGGAGTCCTACGAGCAGTACTTC | CASSSGQESYEQYF
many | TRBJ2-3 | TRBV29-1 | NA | TGCAGCGTTGGAGGAGTGAACACAGATACGCAGTATTTT | CSVGGVNTDTQYF
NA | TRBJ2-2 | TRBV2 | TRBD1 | TGTGCCAGGGGGACAGCCCCGAACACCGGGGAGCTGTTTTTT | CARGTAPNTGELFF
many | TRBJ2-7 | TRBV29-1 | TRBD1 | TGCAGCGTTGCCTTCCGGGACAGGGCGTCCTACGAGCAGTACTTC | CSVAFRDRASYEQYF
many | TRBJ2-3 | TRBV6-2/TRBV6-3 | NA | TGTGCCAGCAGTTACAGAGGCGTTAGGGATACGCAGTATTTT | CASSYRGVRDTQYF
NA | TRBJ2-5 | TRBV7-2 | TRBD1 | TGTGCCAGCAGCTTAACAACAGGGGGCATCCAGACCCAGTACTTC | CASSLTTGGIQTQYF
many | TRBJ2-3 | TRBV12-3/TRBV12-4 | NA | TGTGCCAGCAGTTTGAGTGGCAGGGGATCTGATACGCAGTATTTT | CASSLSGRGSDTQYF
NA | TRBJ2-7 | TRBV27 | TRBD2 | TGTGCCAGTAAGAAAGGATATAGCGGGAGTTACGAGCAGTACTTC | CASKKGYSGSYEQYF
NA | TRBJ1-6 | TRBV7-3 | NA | TGTGCCAGCAGCGGCACCTATAATTCACCCCTCCACTTT | CASSGTYNSPLHF
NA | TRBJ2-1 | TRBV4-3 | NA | TGCGCCAGCAGCAACCTCCCTAGCAATGAGCAGTTCTTC | CASSNLPSNEQFF
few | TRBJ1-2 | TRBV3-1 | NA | TGTGCCAGCAGCCAAGCCCTGGGCAGAGGAGAGGGCTACACCTTC | CASSQALGRGEGYTF
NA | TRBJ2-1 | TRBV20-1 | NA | TGCAGTGCTAGAGATTGGACGGAATCCTACAATGAGCAGTTCTTC | CSARDWTESYNEQFF
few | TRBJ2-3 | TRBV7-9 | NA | TGTGCCAGCAGCTCACCCACAGGGTTGACAGATACGCAGTATTTT | CASSSPTGLTDTQYF
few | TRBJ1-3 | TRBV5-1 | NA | TGCGCCAGCAGCCCAGGTCCGGGGGCCTCTGGAAACACCATATATTTT | CASSPGPGASGNTIYF
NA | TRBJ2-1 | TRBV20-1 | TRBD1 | TGCAGTGCTAGCACAGGGGGACTTTCCTACAATGAGCAGTTCTTC | CSASTGGLSYNEQFF
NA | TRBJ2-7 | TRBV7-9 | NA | TGTGCCAGCAGCAAGGACCCCGCCTACGAGCAGTACTTC | CASSKDPAYEQYF
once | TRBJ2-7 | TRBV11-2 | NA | TGTGCCAGCAGCTTAGAGGGGACTCTTGACTTC | CASSLEGTLDF